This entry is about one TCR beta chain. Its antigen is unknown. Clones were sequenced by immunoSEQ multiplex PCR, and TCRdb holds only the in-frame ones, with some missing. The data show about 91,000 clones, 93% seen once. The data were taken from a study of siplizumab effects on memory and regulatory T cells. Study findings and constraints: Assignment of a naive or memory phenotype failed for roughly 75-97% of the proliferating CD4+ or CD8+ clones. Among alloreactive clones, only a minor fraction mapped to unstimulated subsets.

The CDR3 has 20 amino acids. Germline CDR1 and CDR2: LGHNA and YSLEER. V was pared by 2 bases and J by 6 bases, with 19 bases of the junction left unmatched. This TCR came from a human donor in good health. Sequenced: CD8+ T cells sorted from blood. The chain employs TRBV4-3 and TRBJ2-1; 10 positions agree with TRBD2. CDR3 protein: CASSQKAGGTTSGMVNEQFF. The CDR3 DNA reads TGCGCCAGCAGCCAAAAAGCTGGGGGGACTACTAGCGGGATGGTCAATGAGCAGTTCTTC.